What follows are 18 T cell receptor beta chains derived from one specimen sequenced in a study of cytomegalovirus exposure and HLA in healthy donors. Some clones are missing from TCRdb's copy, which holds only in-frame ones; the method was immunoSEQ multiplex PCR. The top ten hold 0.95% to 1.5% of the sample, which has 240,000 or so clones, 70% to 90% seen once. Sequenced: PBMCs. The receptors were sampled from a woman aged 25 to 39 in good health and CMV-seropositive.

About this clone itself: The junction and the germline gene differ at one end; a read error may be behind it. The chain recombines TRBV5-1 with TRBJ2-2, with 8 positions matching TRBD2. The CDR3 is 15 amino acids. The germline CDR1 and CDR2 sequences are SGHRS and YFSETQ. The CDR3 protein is CASRLAGLNTGELFF. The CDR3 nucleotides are TGCGCCAGCCGCTTAGCGGGACTGAACACCGGGGAGCTGTTTTTT.

CDR3 nucleotides: TGTGCCAGCAGTGCACCGCTAGACTACGAGCAGTACTTC. Translation: CASSAPLDYEQYF. The chain carries TRBV6-1 and TRBJ2-7; D not resolved. V lost 4 bases, J lost 3 bases, and 10 bases lay in between. Germline CDR1 reads MNHNS; CDR2 reads SASEGT. There are 13 residues in the CDR3.

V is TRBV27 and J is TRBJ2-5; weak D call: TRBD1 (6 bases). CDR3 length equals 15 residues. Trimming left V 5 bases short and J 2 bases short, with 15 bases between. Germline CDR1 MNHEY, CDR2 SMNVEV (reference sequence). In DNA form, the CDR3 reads TGTGCCAGCAGTGCCCGACAGGTTGATCAAGAGACCCAGTACTTC. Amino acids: CASSARQVDQETQYF.

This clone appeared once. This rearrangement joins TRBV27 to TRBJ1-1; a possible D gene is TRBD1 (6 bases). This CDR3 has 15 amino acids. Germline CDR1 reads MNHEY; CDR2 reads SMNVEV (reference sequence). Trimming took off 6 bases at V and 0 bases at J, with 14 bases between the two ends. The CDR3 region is CASSPHRAMNTEAFF. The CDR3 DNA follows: TGTGCCAGCAGCCCGCACAGGGCGATGAACACTGAAGCTTTCTTT.

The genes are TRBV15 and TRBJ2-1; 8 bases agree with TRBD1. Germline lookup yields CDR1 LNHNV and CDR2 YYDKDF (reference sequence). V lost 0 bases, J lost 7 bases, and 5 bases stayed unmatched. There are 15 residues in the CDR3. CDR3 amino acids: CATSREDRVENEQFF. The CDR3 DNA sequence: TGTGCCACCAGCAGAGAGGACAGGGTCGAGAATGAGCAGTTCTTC.

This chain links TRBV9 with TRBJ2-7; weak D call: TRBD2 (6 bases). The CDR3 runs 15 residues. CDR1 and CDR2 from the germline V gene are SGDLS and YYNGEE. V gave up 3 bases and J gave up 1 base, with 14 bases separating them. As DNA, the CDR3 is TGTGCCAGCAGCGGGAACGTAGCGGCTTCCTACGAGCAGTACTTC. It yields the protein CASSGNVAASYEQYF. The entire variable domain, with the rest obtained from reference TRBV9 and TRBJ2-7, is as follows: DSGVTQTPKHLITATGQRVTLRCSPRSGDLSVYWYQQSLDQGLQFLIQYYNGEERAKGNILERFSAQQFPDLHSELNLSSLELGDSALYFCASSGNVAASYEQYFGPGTRLTVT.

The CDR3 loop reads CASSPLSGTGRNEQYF. The CDR3 DNA follows: TGTGCCAGCAGTCCCCTATCCGGGACAGGGCGAAACGAGCAGTACTTC. The chain has TRBV27 and TRBJ2-7; 9 bases align to TRBD1. Looked up from germline, CDR1 is MNHEY and CDR2 is SMNVEV (reference sequence). CDR3 size: 16 residues. V shed 5 bases and J 5 bases; nucleotides not matched to a gene: 13.

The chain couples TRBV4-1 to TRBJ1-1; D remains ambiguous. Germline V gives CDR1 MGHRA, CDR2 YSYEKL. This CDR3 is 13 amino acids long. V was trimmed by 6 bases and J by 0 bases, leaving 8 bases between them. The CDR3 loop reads CASSPTVNTEAFF. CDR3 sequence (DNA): TGCGCCAGCAGTCCAACAGTGAACACTGAAGCTTTCTTT.

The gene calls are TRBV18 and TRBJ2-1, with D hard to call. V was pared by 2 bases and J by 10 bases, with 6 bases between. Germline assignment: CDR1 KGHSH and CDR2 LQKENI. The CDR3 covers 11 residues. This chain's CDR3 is CASSPEAEQFF. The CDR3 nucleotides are TGTGCCAGCTCACCAGAGGCAGAGCAGTTCTTC.

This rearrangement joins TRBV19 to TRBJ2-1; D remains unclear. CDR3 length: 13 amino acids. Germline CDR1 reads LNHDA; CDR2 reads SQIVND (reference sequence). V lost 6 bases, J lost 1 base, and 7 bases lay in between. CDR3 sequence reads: CASSPSSYNEQFF. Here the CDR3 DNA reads TGTGCCAGTAGCCCTAGTTCCTACAATGAGCAGTTCTTC. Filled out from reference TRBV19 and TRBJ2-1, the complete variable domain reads DGGITQSPKYLFRKEGQNVTLSCEQNLNHDAMYWYRQDPGQGLRLIYYSQIVNDFQKGDIAEGYSVSREKKESFPLTVTSAQKNPTAFYLCASSPSSYNEQFFGPGTRLTVL.

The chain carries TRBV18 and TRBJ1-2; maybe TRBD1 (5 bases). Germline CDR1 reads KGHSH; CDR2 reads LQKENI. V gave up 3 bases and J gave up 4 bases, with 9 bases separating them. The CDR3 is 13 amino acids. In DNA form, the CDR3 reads TGTGCCAGCTCACCCAGGACACTCTATGGCTACACCTTC. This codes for CASSPRTLYGYTF.

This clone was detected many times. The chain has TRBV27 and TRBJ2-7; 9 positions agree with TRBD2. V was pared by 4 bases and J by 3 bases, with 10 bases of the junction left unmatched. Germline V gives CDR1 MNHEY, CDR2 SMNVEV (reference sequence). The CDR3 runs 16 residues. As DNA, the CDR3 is TGTGCCAGCAGTTCCCGGACTAGCGCCTTTAACTACGAGCAGTACTTC. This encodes CASSSRTSAFNYEQYF.

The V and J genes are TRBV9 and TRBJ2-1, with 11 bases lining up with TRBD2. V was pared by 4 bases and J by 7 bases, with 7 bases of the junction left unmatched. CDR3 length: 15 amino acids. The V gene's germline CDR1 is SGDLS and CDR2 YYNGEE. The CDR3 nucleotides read TGTGCCAGCAGCACCGGGACTAGCGGAGATAATGAGCAGTTCTTC. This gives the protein CASSTGTSGDNEQFF.

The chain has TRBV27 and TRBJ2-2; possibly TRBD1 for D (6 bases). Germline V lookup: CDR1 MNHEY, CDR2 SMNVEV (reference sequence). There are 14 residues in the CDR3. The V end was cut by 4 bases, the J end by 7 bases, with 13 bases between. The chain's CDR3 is CASSSYREHGELFF. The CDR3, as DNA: TGTGCCAGCAGTTCCTACAGGGAGCACGGGGAGCTGTTTTTT.

CDR3 protein: CASTPMGQGRSEAFF. The CDR3 region has the DNA TGCGCCAGCACCCCCATGGGACAGGGTAGGTCTGAAGCTTTCTTT. This rearrangement joins TRBV5-1 to TRBJ1-1; 9 positions match TRBD1. The CDR3 has 15 amino acids. V was clipped by 6 bases and J by 6 bases; unmatched bases: 12. CDR1 is SGHRS and CDR2 is YFSETQ in the germline V gene. The full variable domain, with the rest looked up from reference TRBV5-1 and TRBJ1-1, is KAGVTQTPRYLIKTRGQQVTLSCSPISGHRSVSWYQQTPGQGLQFLFEYFSETQRNKGNFPGRFSGRQFSNSRSEMNVSTLELGDSALYLCASTPMGQGRSEAFFGQGTRLTVV.

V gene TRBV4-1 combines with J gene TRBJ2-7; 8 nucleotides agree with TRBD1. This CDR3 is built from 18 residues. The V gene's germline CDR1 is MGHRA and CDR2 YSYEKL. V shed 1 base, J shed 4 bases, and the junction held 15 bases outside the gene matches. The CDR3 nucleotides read TGCGCCAGCAGCCAAGGCACCGGTGGACCGGGACAGGATTACGAGCAGTACTTC. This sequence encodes CASSQGTGGPGQDYEQYF.

The CDR3: CASTSQQGIAKNIQYF. The CDR3 nucleotides are TGTGCCAGCACCTCACAACAGGGGATAGCCAAAAACATTCAGTACTTC. This chain uses TRBV11-2 with TRBJ2-4, with TRBD1 matching 7 bases. Germline V lookup: CDR1 SGHAT, CDR2 FQNNGV. The CDR3 has 16 residues. With V trimmed by 7 bases and J by 0 bases, 9 bases remained unmatched. Combining the CDR3 with reference TRBV11-2 and TRBJ2-4 gives the whole variable domain EAGVAQSPRYKIIEKRQSVAFWCNPISGHATLYWYQQILGQGPKLLIQFQNNGVVDDSQLPKDRFSAERLKGVDSTLKIQPAKLEDSAVYLCASTSQQGIAKNIQYFGAGTRLSVL.

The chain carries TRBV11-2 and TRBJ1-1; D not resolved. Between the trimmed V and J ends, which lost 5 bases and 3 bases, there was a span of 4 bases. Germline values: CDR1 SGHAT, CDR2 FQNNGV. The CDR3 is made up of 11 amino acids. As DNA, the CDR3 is TGTGCCAGCAGCCGAGACACTGAAGCTTTCTTT. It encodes CASSRDTEAFF. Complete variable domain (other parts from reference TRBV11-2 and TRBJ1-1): EAGVAQSPRYKIIEKRQSVAFWCNPISGHATLYWYQQILGQGPKLLIQFQNNGVVDDSQLPKDRFSAERLKGVDSTLKIQPAKLEDSAVYLCASSRDTEAFFGQGTRLTVV.